Listed below are T cell receptor beta chains from one sample, sequenced in a study of shared clonotypes between healthy human individuals. Clones were sequenced by immunoSEQ multiplex PCR, and TCRdb holds only the in-frame ones, with some missing. The sample records 2 million to 2.5 million clones, around 96% being singletons. The specimen sequenced was naive CD8+ T cells sorted from blood. These receptors all come from a man aged 18 to 29 in good health. Both conserved end residues are part of each CDR3. The D gene is left open where the match is weak. Clone sizes are given selectively: once, few, many, or a class where the clone is expanded.

V gene: TRBV5-6; clone size: NA; D gene: NA; J gene: TRBJ1-1; CDR3 DNA: TGTGCCAGCAACGAAGGGGGGTCAGTCACTGAAGCTTTCTTT; CDR3 protein: CASNEGGSVTEAFF
V gene: TRBV6-5; clone size: NA; D gene: NA; J gene: TRBJ1-2; CDR3 DNA: TGTGCCAGCAGTTCGGGACCGAAGGGGGACTATGGCTACACCTTC; CDR3 protein: CASSSGPKGDYGYTF
V gene: TRBV5-1; clone size: NA; D gene: NA; J gene: TRBJ2-7; CDR3 DNA: TGCGCCAGCAGCTTATCAGGGTTCGGCGAGCAGTACTTC; CDR3 protein: CASSLSGFGEQYF
V gene: TRBV5-6; clone size: NA; D gene: TRBD2; J gene: TRBJ2-5; CDR3 DNA: TGTGCCAGCAGCTCTTTACTCGGGGGGGCCGGAGAGACCCAGTACTTC; CDR3 protein: CASSSLLGGAGETQYF
V gene: TRBV13; clone size: NA; D gene: TRBD1; J gene: TRBJ1-5; CDR3 DNA: TGTGCCAGCAGCTTAGGGGGACAGGGGTATCGGCAGCCCCAGCATTTT; CDR3 protein: CASSLGGQGYRQPQHF
V gene: TRBV7-2; clone size: NA; D gene: TRBD1; J gene: TRBJ1-6; CDR3 DNA: TGTGCCAGCACCCGAACAGGGGTGGGGAATTCACCCCTCCACTTT; CDR3 protein: CASTRTGVGNSPLHF
V gene: TRBV5-6; clone size: NA; D gene: TRBD2; J gene: TRBJ2-3; CDR3 DNA: TGTGCCAGCAGCCCCCTGGGGACTATAGGCACAGATACGCAGTATTTT; CDR3 protein: CASSPLGTIGTDTQYF
V gene: TRBV7-9; clone size: NA; D gene: NA; J gene: TRBJ1-4; CDR3 DNA: TGTGCCAGCAGCTTACTCAGGGGTAATGAAAAACTGTTTTTT; CDR3 protein: CASSLLRGNEKLFF
V gene: TRBV7-8; clone size: NA; D gene: NA; J gene: TRBJ2-1; CDR3 DNA: TGTGCCAGCAGTGAGAGGGTCGATGAGCAGTTCTTC; CDR3 protein: CASSERVDEQFF
V gene: TRBV4-1; clone size: NA; D gene: NA; J gene: TRBJ1-1; CDR3 DNA: TGCGCCAGCCGGCCCGGTGGAAGCTACACTGAAGCTTTCTTT; CDR3 protein: CASRPGGSYTEAFF
V gene: TRBV11-1; clone size: NA; D gene: NA; J gene: TRBJ2-1; CDR3 DNA: TGTGCCAGCAGCCCTCAGGATTGGTTAGCCAATGAGCAGTTCTTC; CDR3 protein: CASSPQDWLANEQFF
V gene: TRBV9; clone size: NA; D gene: NA; J gene: TRBJ2-1; CDR3 DNA: TGTGCCAGCGGCGACTTGGGCTCCTACAATGAGCAGTTCTTC; CDR3 protein: CASGDLGSYNEQFF
V gene: TRBV4-1; clone size: NA; D gene: NA; J gene: TRBJ1-1; CDR3 DNA: TGCGCCAGCAGCCCTCGGGGGGACTTGGGGACTGAAGCTTTCTTT; CDR3 protein: CASSPRGDLGTEAFF
V gene: TRBV7-6; clone size: NA; D gene: NA; J gene: TRBJ2-2; CDR3 DNA: TGTGCCAGCAGCTTAACCGGGGAGCTGTTTTTT; CDR3 protein: CASSLTGELFF
V gene: TRBV5-4; clone size: NA; D gene: NA; J gene: TRBJ2-3; CDR3 DNA: TGTGCCAGCAGCCGGTACGAGGGGGAGGGTCCAGATACGCAGTATTTT; CDR3 protein: CASSRYEGEGPDTQYF
V gene: TRBV27; clone size: once; D gene: NA; J gene: TRBJ2-5; CDR3 DNA: TGTGCCAGCAGTTTCCTTGGACTAAGAGAGACCCAGTACTTC; CDR3 protein: CASSFLGLRETQYF
V gene: TRBV7-9; clone size: NA; D gene: TRBD2; J gene: TRBJ2-1; CDR3 DNA: TGTGCCAGCATCAGCGGGACGACCTACAATGAGCAGTTCTTC; CDR3 protein: CASISGTTYNEQFF
V gene: TRBV7-9; clone size: NA; D gene: NA; J gene: TRBJ2-2; CDR3 DNA: TGTGCCAGCAGCTCACCACATAACACCGGGGAGCTGTTTTTT; CDR3 protein: CASSSPHNTGELFF
V gene: TRBV5-4; clone size: NA; D gene: TRBD2; J gene: TRBJ2-2; CDR3 DNA: TGTGCCAGCAGCCCAAGCGGGAGCGCGTCCGGGGAGCTGTTTTTT; CDR3 protein: CASSPSGSASGELFF
V gene: TRBV15; clone size: NA; D gene: TRBD1; J gene: TRBJ2-7; CDR3 DNA: TGTGCCACCAGAAACAGGGGCTCCTACGAGCAGTACTTC; CDR3 protein: CATRNRGSYEQYF
V gene: TRBV5-1; clone size: NA; D gene: NA; J gene: TRBJ1-4; CDR3 DNA: TGCGCCAGCAGGGACGAAACAGCTACTAATGAAAAACTGTTTTTT; CDR3 protein: CASRDETATNEKLFF
V gene: TRBV6-6; clone size: NA; D gene: NA; J gene: TRBJ2-7; CDR3 DNA: TGTGCCAGCAGTTACTCAGGAAGCGGAACCCTCTACGAGCAGTACTTC; CDR3 protein: CASSYSGSGTLYEQYF
V gene: TRBV7-2; clone size: NA; D gene: TRBD2; J gene: TRBJ2-7; CDR3 DNA: TGTGCCAGCAGCCTCAAAGGCGGGAGCTACGAGCAGTACTTC; CDR3 protein: CASSLKGGSYEQYF
V gene: TRBV7-8; clone size: NA; D gene: NA; J gene: TRBJ2-7; CDR3 DNA: TGTGCCAGCAGCTTAGGATGGGCAGGGAACTACGAGCAGTACTTC; CDR3 protein: CASSLGWAGNYEQYF
V gene: TRBV30; clone size: once; D gene: NA; J gene: TRBJ1-4; CDR3 DNA: TGTGCCTGGTCGGGGCAAAATGAAAAACTGTTTTTT; CDR3 protein: CAWSGQNEKLFF
V gene: TRBV7-6; clone size: NA; D gene: NA; J gene: TRBJ2-7; CDR3 DNA: TGTGCCAGCAGCTTAGACTTGGCCTACGAGCAGTACTTC; CDR3 protein: CASSLDLAYEQYF
V gene: TRBV7-6; clone size: NA; D gene: NA; J gene: TRBJ2-5; CDR3 DNA: TGTGCCAGCAGCTTAAGTGGGGGGACCCTAAATGAGGCCCAGTACTTC; CDR3 protein: CASSLSGGTLNEAQYF
V gene: TRBV28; clone size: NA; D gene: NA; J gene: TRBJ2-7; CDR3 DNA: TGTGCCAGCAGCCCATCCGGCCCCTACGAGCAGTACTTC; CDR3 protein: CASSPSGPYEQYF
V gene: TRBV11-2; clone size: NA; D gene: NA; J gene: TRBJ1-1; CDR3 DNA: TGTGCCAGCAGCCGATTTTATCCTGGTTCAGGGAACACTGAAGCTTTCTTT; CDR3 protein: CASSRFYPGSGNTEAFF
V gene: TRBV7-6; clone size: once; D gene: NA; J gene: TRBJ2-7; CDR3 DNA: TGTGCCAGCAGCTTAAACATACAGGATATCTCCTACGAGCAGTACTTC; CDR3 protein: CASSLNIQDISYEQYF
V gene: TRBV11-3; clone size: NA; D gene: NA; J gene: TRBJ2-3; CDR3 DNA: TGTGCCAGCAGCTTGGGACTCACAGATACGCAGTATTTT; CDR3 protein: CASSLGLTDTQYF
V gene: TRBV9; clone size: NA; D gene: NA; J gene: TRBJ1-6; CDR3 DNA: TGTGCCAGCACCCCGGCGGGGGGCGTAAATTCACCCCTCCACTTT; CDR3 protein: CASTPAGGVNSPLHF
V gene: TRBV10-1; clone size: few; D gene: NA; J gene: TRBJ1-1; CDR3 DNA: TGCGCCAGCAGTGAGACCTTGGCGGACACTGAAGCTTTCTTT; CDR3 protein: CASSETLADTEAFF
V gene: TRBV6-5; clone size: NA; D gene: TRBD2; J gene: TRBJ2-2; CDR3 DNA: TGTGCCAGCGGGACTAGCGGGGTTGGACGGGAGCTGTTTTTT; CDR3 protein: CASGTSGVGRELFF
V gene: TRBV5-4; clone size: NA; D gene: NA; J gene: TRBJ2-1; CDR3 DNA: TGTGCCAGCAGAGGCACTAGCTACAATGAGCAGTTCTTC; CDR3 protein: CASRGTSYNEQFF
V gene: TRBV19; clone size: NA; D gene: TRBD2; J gene: TRBJ2-7; CDR3 DNA: TGTGCCAGTAGTATGGGGTCTAGCGGGACTTACGAGCAGTACTTC; CDR3 protein: CASSMGSSGTYEQYF
V gene: TRBV5-1; clone size: NA; D gene: NA; J gene: TRBJ2-1; CDR3 DNA: TGCGCCAGCAGCTTAAGCGGCGAGTCCTACAATGAGCAGTTCTTC; CDR3 protein: CASSLSGESYNEQFF
V gene: TRBV29-1; clone size: once; D gene: TRBD1; J gene: TRBJ2-7; CDR3 DNA: TGCAGCGTTGATGGGGTTTTGGGACAGGTCTCCTACGAGCAGTACTTC; CDR3 protein: CSVDGVLGQVSYEQYF
V gene: TRBV7-9; clone size: NA; D gene: NA; J gene: TRBJ2-1; CDR3 DNA: TGTGCCAGCAGCTTTGCCAGCTCCTACAATGAGCAGTTCTTC; CDR3 protein: CASSFASSYNEQFF
V gene: TRBV6-1; clone size: NA; D gene: TRBD2; J gene: TRBJ2-2; CDR3 DNA: TGTGCCAGCAGTGAAGTGCGGGGGGGAGGCACCGGGGAGCTGTTTTTT; CDR3 protein: CASSEVRGGGTGELFF
V gene: TRBV13; clone size: NA; D gene: TRBD1; J gene: TRBJ1-1; CDR3 DNA: TGTGCCAGCAGCGGAAGGGACAGACTGAACACTGAAGCTTTCTTT; CDR3 protein: CASSGRDRLNTEAFF
V gene: TRBV13; clone size: NA; D gene: TRBD2; J gene: TRBJ2-5; CDR3 DNA: TGTGCCAGCAGCTTAGCGGGAGGGGCCCAAGAGACCCAGTACTTC; CDR3 protein: CASSLAGGAQETQYF
V gene: TRBV19; clone size: NA; D gene: TRBD1; J gene: TRBJ2-1; CDR3 DNA: TGTGCCAGTAGTATTAGACAGGGGGGGAACAATGAGCAGTTCTTC; CDR3 protein: CASSIRQGGNNEQFF
V gene: TRBV28; clone size: NA; D gene: TRBD2; J gene: TRBJ2-3; CDR3 DNA: TGTGCCACCTCGAGCGGGGGGGCCTTAGATACGCAGTATTTT; CDR3 protein: CATSSGGALDTQYF
V gene: TRBV6-1; clone size: NA; D gene: NA; J gene: TRBJ1-3; CDR3 DNA: TGTGCCAGCAGTGGGTTAGGGCTTGGAAACACCATATATTTT; CDR3 protein: CASSGLGLGNTIYF
V gene: TRBV5-8; clone size: NA; D gene: NA; J gene: TRBJ2-5; CDR3 DNA: TGTGCCAGCAGCTTGGTCTGGGACCAAGAGACCCAGTACTTC; CDR3 protein: CASSLVWDQETQYF